The 8 T cell receptor beta chains in this list originate from one sample, sequenced in a study of blood T cell repertoires in COVID-19. The method was immunoSEQ multiplex PCR; TCRdb's version includes in-frame clones alone and lacks a portion of them. The sample comprises around 330,000 clones, 88% of which are singletons, and 1.6% rests with the top ten. The specimen was peripheral blood. These receptors were taken from a young woman with COVID-19, enrolled during active disease.

As for this clone: This same CDR3 is encoded by further DNA sequences in the sample. This chain uses TRBV30 with TRBJ1-5, with D tentatively TRBD1 (6 bases). In germline, CDR1 is GTSNPN, CDR2 SVGIG (reference sequence). Trimming cost V 2 bases and J 4 bases, with 9 bases left between them. CDR3 length: 13 residues. CDR3 sequence: CAWSLQGNQPQHF. CDR3 DNA sequence: TGTGCCTGGAGTTTACAGGGAAATCAGCCCCAGCATTTT.

This clone came up a few times. Other DNA sequences in the same sample also yield this CDR3. The V gene is TRBV15, the J gene TRBJ2-5, with a weak D call TRBD2 (5 bases). Germline V gene sequence: CDR1 LNHNV, CDR2 YYDKDF (reference sequence). This CDR3 is built from 15 residues. V was trimmed by 0 bases and J by 1 base, leaving 9 bases between them. In DNA form, the CDR3 reads TGTGCCACCAGCAGAGATCGGGGTTTCCAAGAGACCCAGTACTTC. Amino acids: CATSRDRGFQETQYF.

This clone has more than one count but fewer than ten. V is TRBV4-3 and J is TRBJ1-6, with 7 nucleotides matching TRBD1. The V segment lost 0 bases and the J segment 9 bases; nucleotides outside the gene matches: 8. Germline values: CDR1 LGHNA, CDR2 YSLEER. The length of the CDR3 is 16 residues. CDR3 sequence reads: CASSQEPKGGSSPLHF. The CDR3 DNA is TGCGCCAGCAGCCAAGAACCCAAAGGGGGCAGTTCACCCCTCCACTTT.

The rearrangement joins TRBV4-2 to TRBJ2-3; 7 nucleotides align to TRBD2. The junction had 4 bases not matched to a gene; V was cut back by 0 bases and J by 1 base. This CDR3 region has 16 residues. Germline V gene lookup returns CDR1 LGHNA and CDR2 YNFKEQ. The CDR3: CASSQDYGGGTDTQYF. Written as DNA, the CDR3 is TGTGCCAGCAGCCAAGATTATGGGGGGGGCACAGATACGCAGTATTTT.

The genes are TRBV7-2 and TRBJ2-7; 8 positions match TRBD2. Trimming took 5 bases from V and 6 from J; bases not matched to a gene: 12. CDR1 and CDR2 (germline): SGHTA, FQGNSA. The CDR3 runs to 15 residues. The CDR3 region has the DNA TGTGCCAGCAGCCTTTTAATAGCGGGGACTCTCGAGCAGTACTTC. Translation gives CASSLLIAGTLEQYF.

CDR3 nucleotides: TGCGCCAGCAGCTCACCCGGGACAGCAAACTATGGCTACACCTTC. Translation gives CASSSPGTANYGYTF. V usage is TRBV5-1 and J usage is TRBJ1-2, with 7 bases matching TRBD1. Germline lookup yields CDR1 SGHRS and CDR2 YFSETQ. Germline trimming cut 3 bases from V and 2 bases from J; bases unmatched to any gene: 7. The CDR3 is 15 amino acids.

The chain joins TRBV7-9 to TRBJ2-5; no clear D. Trimming pared 5 bases from V and 2 bases from J, leaving 15 bases between. The V gene's germline CDR1 is SEHNR and CDR2 FQNEAQ (reference sequence). This CDR3 is built from 15 residues. CDR3 region: CASSPQQAKQETQYF. For the CDR3, the DNA is TGTGCCAGCAGCCCGCAACAAGCGAAGCAAGAGACCCAGTACTTC. The variable domain in full, with the rest retrieved from reference TRBV7-9 and TRBJ2-5, is DTGVSQNPRHKITKRGQNVTFRCDPISEHNRLYWYRQTLGQGPEFLTYFQNEAQLEKSRLLSDRFSAERPKGSFSTLEIQRTEQGDSAMYLCASSPQQAKQETQYFGPGTRLLVL.

The V and J genes are TRBV27 and TRBJ1-2; tentatively, D is TRBD1 (6 bases). This CDR3 region has 14 residues. V lost 3 bases, J lost 5 bases, and 13 bases lay in between. Germline CDR1 MNHEY, CDR2 SMNVEV (reference sequence). CDR3 protein: CASSFNGQHYGYTF. CDR3 in DNA: TGTGCCAGCAGTTTCAACGGACAGCATTATGGCTACACCTTC.